These T cell receptor beta chains were read from a single sample in a study of blood T cell repertoires in COVID-19. Assay: immunoSEQ multiplex PCR; the TCRdb copy retains only in-frame clones and omits some. The table lists about 390,000 clones, more than 75% of them singletons. The specimen sequenced was PBMCs or T cells enriched from blood (not recorded which). These receptors originate from a woman between 45 and 65 years old who had recovered from COVID-19. The CDR3 runs from the conserved cysteine through the conserved F or W. The D gene is left open where the match is weak. Rows may omit the clone size; those that give it use once, few, many or a size class.

.,TRBV5-5,.,TRBJ2-2,TGTGCCAGCACCGCAGGGTTCACCGGGGAGCTGTTTTTT,CASTAGFTGELFF
.,TRBV10-3,TRBD1,TRBJ1-6,TGTGCCACTAGAGCGGACAGGGATAATTCACCCCTCCACTTT,CATRADRDNSPLHF
.,TRBV9,.,TRBJ1-2,TGTGCCAGCAGCCAGCAGGGTAACTATGGCTACACCTTC,CASSQQGNYGYTF
.,TRBV4-1,TRBD1,TRBJ1-4,TGCGCCAGCAGCCAAGCAGGGGCAGGGGGTGTTGAAAAACTGTTTTTT,CASSQAGAGGVEKLFF
.,TRBV2,TRBD1,TRBJ1-2,TGTGCCAGCAGTGAAGCTCTGGACAGGGGGAAATATGGCTACACCTTC,CASSEALDRGKYGYTF
.,TRBV5-6,.,TRBJ1-2,TGTGCCAGCAGCCCCCCGGGACATACTAACTATGGCTACACCTTC,CASSPPGHTNYGYTF
.,TRBV30,TRBD2,TRBJ2-7,TGTGCCTGGGATAATCCAGGATGGGGGGGCTTC,CAWDNPGWGGF
.,TRBV20-1,.,TRBJ2-1,TGCAGTGTAATGCGGGGCGAGCAGTTCTTC,CSVMRGEQFF
.,TRBV5-4,TRBD1,TRBJ2-7,TGTGCCAGCAGCTTGGTAGGACAGGGGACCGACGAGCAGTACTTC,CASSLVGQGTDEQYF
.,TRBV5-4,TRBD2,TRBJ2-1,TGTGCCAGCAGCTTGGGAGCTAGCGGGGGGGAAAATGAGCAGTTCTTC,CASSLGASGGENEQFF
.,TRBV7-2,TRBD1,TRBJ2-5,TGTGCCAGCAGCCAAACAGGGGGCGAGGAGACCCAGTACTTC,CASSQTGGEETQYF
.,TRBV24-1,TRBD2,TRBJ2-1,TGTGCCACCAGTGATTTAGGGACTAGCGGGGACAATGAGCAGTTCTTC,CATSDLGTSGDNEQFF
.,TRBV20-1,.,TRBJ1-3,TGCAGTGCTAGTAGAGACTCTGGAAACACCATATATTTT,CSASRDSGNTIYF
.,TRBV5-1,.,TRBJ2-1,TGCGCCAGCAGCTTCCATGCGGTTAATGAGCAGTTCTTC,CASSFHAVNEQFF
.,TRBV7-2,.,TRBJ1-2,TGTGCCAGCAGCTTAGAAAGGGCCTATCGACGGGGGGGCTACACCTTC,CASSLERAYRRGGYTF
.,TRBV7-9,.,TRBJ1-1,TGTGCCAGCAGTTCCCCCGCGTCAGACTTAATTAACACTGAAGCTTTCTTT,CASSSPASDLINTEAFF
.,TRBV5-6,TRBD1,TRBJ1-2,TGTGCCAGCAGCTGGGACAGGGGCACCTATGGCTACACCTTC,CASSWDRGTYGYTF
.,TRBV18,.,TRBJ1-2,TGTGCCAGCGCAGGAGGGGTTAGCATCAACTATGGCTACACCTTC,CASAGGVSINYGYTF
.,TRBV28,TRBD1,TRBJ2-3,TGTGCCAGCAGTTTAGGGGGACAGGGGTCAGATACGCAGTATTTT,CASSLGGQGSDTQYF
.,TRBV27,TRBD2,TRBJ2-3,TGTGCCAGCAGTTTAGGACCTAGCGGGGGGATAGATACGCAGTATTTT,CASSLGPSGGIDTQYF
.,TRBV11-2,.,TRBJ2-1,TGTGCCAGCAGCTTAGCGAGGTTGGAGCAGTTCTTC,CASSLARLEQFF
few,TRBV5-1,TRBD2,TRBJ2-1,TGCGCCAGCAGCTCGCGCAGGCCTAGCGGGGGAGGGGATGAGCAGTTCTTC,CASSSRRPSGGGDEQFF
once,TRBV27,TRBD1,TRBJ1-2,TGTGCCAGCAGAAGGACAGGGAGAAACTATGGCTACACCTTC,CASRRTGRNYGYTF
.,TRBV2,.,TRBJ2-3,TGTGCCAGCAGCCGCCTTAGTGGACTCACAGATACGCAGTATTTT,CASSRLSGLTDTQYF
.,TRBV19,TRBD1,TRBJ2-2,TGTGCCAGTAGTACAAGGACAGGGGGCGGCGGGGAGCTGTTTTTT,CASSTRTGGGGELFF
.,TRBV11-3,.,TRBJ2-7,TGTGCCAGCAGCTCAACCGGTTATTCCTACGAGCAGTACTTC,CASSSTGYSYEQYF
.,TRBV5-4,TRBD1,TRBJ1-6,TGTGCCAGCAGTTGGAACAGGGGCAATTCACCCCTCCACTTT,CASSWNRGNSPLHF
.,TRBV7-2,.,TRBJ1-1,TGTGCCAGCAGCTTAAGAGGGGCAGGGGCTGAAGCTTTCTTT,CASSLRGAGAEAFF
.,TRBV27,.,TRBJ1-2,TGTGCCAGCAGATCTTCAGGGCTTTGGGGCTACACCTTC,CASRSSGLWGYTF
.,TRBV6-2/TRBV6-3,TRBD1,TRBJ2-7,TGTGCCAGCAGTGCCCAGATCCGGGACAGGGGTTGCGAGCAGTACTTC,CASSAQIRDRGCEQYF
.,TRBV11-2,.,TRBJ2-7,TGTGCCAGCAGCTTCCCCCTCGACAGGCTAAGGGGGGAGCAGTACTTC,CASSFPLDRLRGEQYF
few,TRBV19,TRBD1,TRBJ2-2,TGTGCCACCGCAGGGGGCGCGTTCTCCGGGGAGCTGTTTTTT,CATAGGAFSGELFF
.,TRBV28,.,TRBJ1-2,TGTGCCAGCAGTTCGAGACAGGCTTACAACTATGGCTACACCTTC,CASSSRQAYNYGYTF
.,TRBV4-1,TRBD1,TRBJ1-4,TGCGCCAGCAGCCATGGGACAGGGGAGTACATTGAAAAACTGTTTTTT,CASSHGTGEYIEKLFF
.,TRBV24-1,.,TRBJ1-1,TGTGCCACCAGCGATTTCGACGACAGCGCCGTGGGATGCTGCATCAACACTGAAGCTTTCTTT,CATSDFDDSAVGCCINTEAFF
.,TRBV28,.,TRBJ1-6,TGTGCCAGCAGTGGACAGCTCACCCATAATTCACCCCTCCACTTT,CASSGQLTHNSPLHF
.,TRBV2,TRBD2,TRBJ2-7,TGTGCCAGCAGTGCTAGCGGGGGGGCCTACGAGCAGTACTTC,CASSASGGAYEQYF
.,TRBV7-6,.,TRBJ2-2,TGTGCCAGCAGCCAGACAACGGCGAACACCGGGGAGCTGTTTTTT,CASSQTTANTGELFF
.,TRBV6-5,TRBD2,TRBJ2-5,TGTGCCAGCAGCCCCGCCCCGGGGGGGGAGACCCAGTACTTC,CASSPAPGGETQYF
.,TRBV27,TRBD1,TRBJ2-7,TGTGCCAGCAAAAGGCCGGGACAGGGGGCCAACGAGCAGTACTTC,CASKRPGQGANEQYF
.,TRBV19,TRBD2,TRBJ2-3,TGTGCCAGTAGAACAGGACTTGCGGGAGGTACGCAGTATTTT,CASRTGLAGGTQYF
once,TRBV7-9,.,TRBJ1-5,TGTGCCAGCAGCTTAGGAGGAGGTTATAGCAATCAGCCCCAGCATTTT,CASSLGGGYSNQPQHF
once,TRBV5-1,.,TRBJ1-4,TGCGCCAGCAGCTTGGCCGGTAGGGGCGTAGGTAATGAAAAACTGTTTTTT,CASSLAGRGVGNEKLFF
.,TRBV5-1,TRBD1,TRBJ1-2,TGCGCCAGCAGCTTGTTTCAGGGGGCTAGGGGCTACACCTTC,CASSLFQGARGYTF
.,TRBV7-9,.,TRBJ1-1,TGTGCCAGCAGCTTGACAGTCACTGAAGCTTTCTTT,CASSLTVTEAFF